This TCR beta chain derives from a study of identical twins. Study results and caveats: In cord blood, abundant beta clonotypes had fewer insertions; memory showed no trend.

This CDR3 is 13 amino acids long. Trimming took 0 bases from V and 5 from J, leaving 9 bases between them. From germline, CDR1 is SGHRS and CDR2 YFSETQ. This clonotype was seen many times. Antigen unknown. A universal primer site arose from template switching, and cDNA bore unique molecular identifiers. TCRdb re-called the 5' RACE reads through MiXCR, storing one row per CDR3 protein. The sample includes fewer than 350,000 distinct CDR3 sequences, roughly 8.6% seen only once; the top ten take less than 2.5%. This sample was shared with a second study, whose subject was yellow fever vaccine responses in identical twins.

The TCR comes from a woman aged 18-29 years in good health. The sequenced sample was memory (CD45RO+) T cells sorted from blood. This chain uses TRBV5-1 with TRBJ2-7; D unresolved. CDR3 loop: CASSLVGNDEQYV. Here the CDR3 DNA reads TGCGCCAGCAGCTTGGTTGGAAACGACGAGCAGTACGTC.